This T cell receptor beta chain was observed in a study of human T cells and chemical hapten exposure. This sample's time point: patch test 1, 2 weeks after DPC sensitization. Treatment in this sample: therapeutic diphenylcyclopropenone sensitization with weekly scalp DPC. At patch-test visits, sampling came before the patch test. This clonotype was observed at least ten times. The length of the CDR3 is 15 residues. V lost 2 bases, J lost 6 bases, and 7 bases stayed unmatched. As handled by the study authors: A per-sample median of approximately 100,000 TCRs was observed, with a range of about 20,000 to 700,000. TCRdb processed the RACE reads anew with MiXCR; each CDR3 protein has one entry. It is TCRdb's table, rather than the study itself, that gives the V and J calls and clone size. The sample has more than 65,000 distinct CDR3 sequences; 7% to 8% are singletons.

Sequencing used whole blood, obtained in connection with sensitization to the hapten diphenylcyclopropenone (DPC). The rearrangement links TRBV12-3 or TRBV12-4 to TRBJ1-5; 7 bases agree with TRBD1. This clonotype was sampled from a woman in her 30s with alopecia areata. Some clones in this sample may be carry-over from other donors' samples. This chain's CDR3 is CASSLLGRGSQPQHF. As DNA, the CDR3 is TGTGCCAGCAGTTTACTTGGCAGGGGGAGTCAGCCCCAGCATTTT.